This passage covers 23 T cell receptor delta chains from one sample sequenced in a study of gamma-delta T cells after stem cell transplantation. TCRdb redid the clone calls on the RT-PCR reads with CATT. The sample consists of 1,400 or so delta-chain clones, around 13% of them appearing once. The sample was gamma-delta T cells. The receptors stem from a human donor. It is not recorded whose cells these are; they may come from a transplant donor.

This clone showed up just a few times. The chain carries TRDV2 and TRDJ1; 9 bases are shared with TRDD2. The germline CDR1 and CDR2 sequences are GEAIGNYY and EKD. The CDR3 is 20 amino acids. J gave up 4 bases and V 5 bases, and 25 bases lay outside the gene matches. CDR3 nucleotide sequence: TGTGCCTGTGGTTCCCTTCCTACGTTCGGTACTGGGGCTTATGGCGATAAACTCATCTTT. Amino acid sequence: CACGSLPTFGTGAYGDKLIF.

Concerning this clone itself: A read error likely explains this, since a far larger clone differs by one base. This sample also contains other DNA sequences that code for the same CDR3. The chain is built from TRDV2 and TRDJ1, with TRDD2 as a possible D gene (7 bases). V was shortened by 3 bases and J by 0 bases, with 19 bases between the two germline ends. CDR1 and CDR2 (germline): GEAIGNYY, EKD. There are 17 residues in the CDR3. CDR3: CACDFLRVGVDTDKLIF. The CDR3 DNA sequence: TGTGCCTGTGACTTCCTACGAGTGGGGGTCGACACCGATAAACTCATCTTT.

This clone has only a few counts. The TCRdb protein, from a much larger clone, departs from this DNA's translation at residue 12, likely by read error; the protein shown derives from the DNA. The chain couples TRDV2 to TRDJ1; TRDD3 aligns across 9 bases. Germline loops: CDR1 GEAIGNYY, CDR2 EKD. This CDR3 has 17 amino acids. With 3 bases clipped from V and 9 bases from J, the junction kept 19 bases outside the gene matches. The CDR3 here is CACDSWTAGLGERELIF. The DNA of the CDR3 is TGTGCCTGTGACTCATGGACCGCCGGACTGGGGGAGAGGGAACTCATCTTT.

This clone was counted between two and nine times. Since a far larger clone is one base different, this is likely a read error. The chain couples TRDV2 to TRDJ1; D may be TRDD3 (6 bases). The length of the CDR3 is 24 residues. Trimming took 0 bases from V and 0 from J, leaving 37 bases between them. Germline values: CDR1 GEAIGNYY, CDR2 EKD. Here the CDR3 reads CACDTVERSVRAGDRGTYTDKLIF. CDR3 bases: TGTGCCTGTGACACCGTGGAAAGATCGGTGAGGGCAGGTGACCGGGGGACCTACACCGATAAACTCATCTTT.

This clone showed up just a few times. TCRdb records a much larger clone's protein for this DNA, with a difference at residue 4 that likely arises from a read error; the protein given is the translation of the DNA. The genes are TRDV2 and TRDJ1; 10 nucleotides line up with TRDD3. The CDR3 spans 19 residues. Germline V CDR1 and CDR2: GEAIGNYY, EKD. V shed 5 bases, J shed 2 bases, and the junction held 19 bases outside the gene matches. CDR3 amino acids: CACARLAPPALGDTDKLIF. CDR3 bases: TGTGCCTGTGCCAGGCTTGCCCCGCCTGCACTGGGGGATACCGATAAACTCATCTTT.

This clone showed up just a few times. This probably arose from a read error, given a far larger clone one base away. The chain links TRDV2 to TRDJ1, with D perhaps TRDD3 (6 bases). The J call may be wrong; the DNA end is better matched by TRDJ2. Looked up from germline, CDR1 is GEAIGNYY and CDR2 is EKD. This CDR3 contains 16 residues. CDR3 sequence (DNA): TGTGCCTGTGACACCCTGGGGTCCCCTTACACCGATAAACTCTTCTTT. This encodes CACDTLGSPYTDKLFF.

Notes on this clone: This DNA's translation differs at residue 6 from TCRdb's protein, which comes from a much larger clone; a read error is likely, and the protein shown is translated from the DNA. The V and J genes are TRDV2 and TRDJ1, with 10 bases aligning to TRDD3. Trimming at V came to 0 bases and at J to 2 bases, leaving 8 bases not matched to a gene. Germline CDR1 reads GEAIGNYY; CDR2 reads EKD. CDR3 size: 17 residues. The CDR3 DNA reads as TGTGCCTGTGACACCGGCGGTGGACTGGGGGATACCGATAAACTCATCTTT. Protein sequence: CACDTGGGLGDTDKLIF.

Relative to its sample, this clone is large. Other nucleotide sequences in the sample specify the same CDR3. The rearrangement uses TRDV2 and TRDJ1; TRDD3 aligns across 12 bases. After removal of 2 bases from V and 3 bases from J, the junction contained 6 bases not matched to a gene. The CDR3 sequence is 16 residues long. Germline V gene sequence: CDR1 GEAIGNYY, CDR2 EKD. CDR3 nucleotides: TGTGCCTGTGACAAACTGGGGGATACTAGTCCCGATAAACTCATCTTT. This sequence encodes CACDKLGDTSPDKLIF.

On this clone: A much larger clone lies a single base off, so this may be a read error. Other DNA sequences within the sample encode an identical CDR3. This rearrangement joins TRDV2 to TRDJ3, with 7 bases aligning to TRDD3. CDR3 size: 23 residues. The J segment lost 0 bases and the V segment lost 0 bases, leaving 19 bases of the junction unmatched. In germline, CDR1 is GEAIGNYY, CDR2 EKD. The CDR3: CACDTVKGLGALRSSWDTRQMFF. The DNA for the CDR3 is TGTGCCTGTGACACCGTTAAGGGGCTGGGGGCCCTTCGCAGCTCCTGGGACACCCGACAGATGTTTTTC.

This clone occurred a few times. The protein given by TCRdb reflects a much larger clone and differs at residue 4 from this DNA's translation, likely from a read error; the protein shown is the DNA's translation. This sequence joins TRDV2 and TRDJ1; TRDD1 or TRDD3 may be the D gene (5 bases each). Trimming left V 6 bases short and J 3 bases short, with 16 bases between. This CDR3 spans 14 amino acids. In germline, CDR1 is GEAIGNYY, CDR2 EKD. DNA of the CDR3: TGTGCCTGTTACCAAATACTGGACGCCGATAAACTCATCTTT. It encodes CACYQILDADKLIF.

A remark on this clone: Since a far larger clone is one base different, this is likely a read error. Other DNA sequences in this sample translate to the same CDR3. The V call is TRDV2, the J call TRDJ1; the match to TRDD3 covers 9 bases. V lost 0 bases, J lost 0 bases, and 13 bases stayed unmatched. CDR3 size: 19 residues. Germline V gene lookup returns CDR1 GEAIGNYY and CDR2 EKD. CDR3 nucleotides: TGTGCCTGTGACACCCTCCGTGGGGGGGGATACCATGACACCGATAAACTCATCTTT. Residues: CACDTLRGGGYHDTDKLIF.

By frequency in the sample, this clone is medium-sized. Only one base separates this from a far larger clonotype, so it likely reflects a read error. This chain joins TRDV2 and TRDJ1, with TRDD3 matching over 11 bases. CDR1 and CDR2 (germline): GEAIGNYY, EKD. Trimming took 3 bases from V and 1 from J; bases not matched to a gene: 18. The CDR3 is made up of 20 amino acids. The CDR3, as DNA: TGTGCCTGTGACTTGATGTCGGCGGGGCTGGGGGATACAGCCACCGATAAACTCATCTTT. As protein: CACDLMSAGLGDTATDKLIF.

Worth noting for this clone: With only one base between it and a far larger clone, this is likely a read error. This rearrangement joins TRDV2 to TRDJ1; D call uncertain. The CDR3 consists of 16 residues. V gave up 2 bases and J gave up 3 bases, with 18 bases separating them. From germline, CDR1 is GEAIGNYY and CDR2 EKD. The CDR3 DNA follows: TGTGCCTGTGACAGACCGGACCGTCAGGATGCCGATAAACTCATCTTT. This gives the protein CACDRPDRQDADKLIF.

As for this clone: For this DNA, TCRdb reports the protein of a much larger clone, which diverges at residue 10, most likely from a read error; the protein presented here is translated directly from the DNA. The genes are TRDV2 and TRDJ1, with 9 bases matching TRDD3. The CDR3 has 13 residues. Germline CDR1 is GEAIGNYY and CDR2 is EKD. With 3 bases clipped from V and 10 bases from J, the junction kept 8 bases outside the gene matches. The DNA for the CDR3 is TGTGCCTGTGACGGACTGGGGGAGAATACACTCATCTTT. Translating it yields CACDGLGENTLIF.

This clone was counted a few times. This likely reflects a read error, since a far larger clone is one base away. Other DNA sequences in this specimen translate into the identical CDR3. This chain connects TRDV2 to TRDJ1; 11 bases line up with TRDD3. This CDR3 comprises 17 residues. From germline, CDR1 is GEAIGNYY and CDR2 EKD. CDR3 in amino acids: CACDSWTAGLGDRELIF. CDR3 coding DNA: TGTGCTTGTGACTCATGGACCGCCGGACTGGGGGATAGGGAACTCATCTTT.

About this clone itself: A far larger clone differs by one base, so this is likely a read error. Other DNA sequences in the same sample also yield this CDR3. The J gene is TRDJ1, the V gene TRDV2; TRDD3 aligns across 11 bases. Trimming removed 7 bases from V and 1 base from J; junction bases left unmatched: 22. There are 20 residues in the CDR3. Germline V gene data show CDR1 as GEAIGNYY and CDR2 as EKD. The CDR3, as DNA: TGTGCCTGCGACTTGATGTCGGCGGGGCTGGGGGATACATCCACCGATAAACTCATCTTT. Translated, it gives CACDLMSAGLGDTSTDKLIF.

This clone was counted a few times. Since a far larger clone is one base different, this is likely a read error. Other DNA sequences of this sample code for an identical CDR3. CDR3 region: CACDTAGFPTGAYGDKLIF. The CDR3 nucleotides read TGTGCCTGTGACACAGCGGGCTTTCCTACTGGGGCTTATGGCGATAAACTCATCTTT. The chain employs TRDV2 and TRDJ1; D is perhaps TRDD2 or TRDD3 (7 bases each). CDR3 size: 19 residues. Germline V gene lookup returns CDR1 GEAIGNYY and CDR2 EKD. Trimming cost V 1 base and J 4 bases, with 27 bases left between them.

A word on this clone: This likely reflects a read error, since a far larger clone is one base away. Different DNA sequences within this sample yield the same CDR3. The J gene is TRDJ1, the V gene TRDV2, with D tentatively TRDD3 (6 bases). Germline assignment: CDR1 GEAIGNYY and CDR2 EKD. The CDR3 runs to 20 residues. The CDR3 DNA reads TGTGCCTGTGACAAAGTCCTGGGGACCCCCCGGCCTGCTGACACCGACAAACTCATCTTT. It translates to CACDKVLGTPRPADTDKLIF.

On this clone itself: TCRdb's listed protein matches a much larger clone and diverges from this DNA's translation at residue 6, likely through a read error; the protein shown comes from the DNA. The gene calls are TRDV2 and TRDJ1, with a possible D match to TRDD3 (5 bases). Germline-derived CDR1 and CDR2 are GEAIGNYY and EKD. Trimming left V 3 bases short and J 3 bases short, with 13 bases between. This CDR3 is 14 amino acids long. CDR3 loop: CACDQRLDADKLIF. The CDR3, as DNA: TGTGCCTGTGACCAAAGACTGGACGCCGATAAACTCATCTTT.

Only a few counts were recorded for this clone. TCRdb records a much larger clone's protein for this DNA, with a difference at residue 4 that likely arises from a read error; the protein given is the translation of the DNA. The genes are TRDV2 and TRDJ1; D is ambiguous. The CDR3 loop spans 17 amino acids. Germline V gene lookup returns CDR1 GEAIGNYY and CDR2 EKD. The CDR3 region has the DNA TGTGCCTGTGGCACCCTTACCCATGGGAGCAACACCGATAAACTCATCTTT. Amino acid sequence: CACGTLTHGSNTDKLIF.

With respect to this clone: TCRdb's entry gives the protein of a much larger clone, which mismatches this DNA's translation at residue 3, likely from a read error; the protein reported here is translated from the DNA. The gene calls are TRDV2 and TRDJ1, with 11 bases identical to TRDD3. CDR1 GEAIGNYY and CDR2 EKD come from the germline V gene. CDR3 length: 20 amino acids. CDR3 loop: CAFDLMSAGLGDTSTDKLIF. DNA of the CDR3: TGTGCCTTTGACTTGATGTCGGCGGGGCTGGGGGATACATCCACCGATAAACTCATCTTT.

As concerns this clone: This sequence is one base from a far larger clone and is likely a read error. This sample includes further DNA sequences coding for the same CDR3. The chain recombines TRDV2 with TRDJ1, with 11 bases that match TRDD3. The CDR3 consists of 22 residues. Trimming cost V 7 bases and J 2 bases; bases outside gene matches: 29. Germline CDR1 and CDR2: GEAIGNYY and EKD. CDR3 in amino acids: CACDYLKGLPTLGDTPTDKLIF. The CDR3 coding sequence is TGTGCCTGCGACTATCTCAAGGGTCTTCCTACGTTGGGGGATACGCCGACCGATAAACTCATCTTT.

By share, this clone ranks as medium-sized. The sample carries other DNA sequences with the same CDR3. The gene calls are TRDV2 and TRDJ3, with 8 positions matching TRDD3. The CDR3 length is 19 residues. The germline V gene has CDR1 GEAIGNYY and CDR2 EKD. V was pared by 2 bases and J by 0 bases, with 8 bases of the junction left unmatched. The CDR3: CACDSTGGPSSWDTRQMFF. The CDR3 nucleotides read TGTGCCTGTGACAGTACTGGGGGCCCTAGCTCCTGGGACACCCGACAGATGTTTTTC.